The text below deals with one TCR beta chain. This specimen belongs to a study of immune characterization of retroperitoneal liposarcoma. The CDR3 covers 14 residues. Germline V gene sequence: CDR1 SGHNT, CDR2 YENEEA. V was clipped by 4 bases and J by 5 bases; unmatched bases: 5. TCRdb ran MiXCR on the PCR reads and lists one entry per CDR3 protein. The sample records some 20,000 distinct CDR3 sequences, around two fifths being singletons. The sequence was obtained from a male donor with retroperitoneal liposarcoma. The specimen was blood. The J gene is TRBJ2-3, the V gene TRBV11-3; TRBD1 matches at 8 bases. CDR3 region: CASSSRTGKDTQYF. The CDR3 nucleotides are TGTGCCAGCAGCTCCCGGACAGGGAAAGATACGCAGTATTTT.